These 29 T cell receptor beta chains were all obtained from the same sample, sequenced in a study of graft-versus-host responses after intestinal transplantation. Here immunoSEQ multiplex PCR was the method, and the copy in TCRdb shows in-frame clones only, minus some. The sample has about 93,000 clones, approximately 92% seen once. Antigens for these TCRs are unknown. This sample comprised unstimulated CD8+ T cells sorted from spleen or lymph node cells, obtained before intestinal transplant. These receptors were obtained from a human donor who received an intestinal transplant.

The chain carries TRBV19 and TRBJ2-1; D is perhaps TRBD2 (6 bases). V was shortened by 9 bases and J by 4 bases, with 13 bases between the two germline ends. Germline V gene lookup returns CDR1 LNHDA and CDR2 SQIVND (reference sequence). This CDR3 has 13 residues. The CDR3 region is CASRNRGYNEQFF. The CDR3 DNA reads TGTGCCAGCAGGAATCGGGGGTACAATGAGCAGTTCTTC.

The chain uses TRBV30 and TRBJ1-1, with D perhaps TRBD1 (6 bases). CDR3 length: 13 amino acids. The germline CDR1 and CDR2 sequences are GTSNPN and SVGIG (reference sequence). The V end was cut by 2 bases, the J end by 1 base, with 8 bases between. The CDR3 loop is CAWSSQGNTEAFF. In DNA form, the CDR3 reads TGTGCCTGGAGTTCACAGGGGAACACTGAAGCTTTCTTT.

V is TRBV9 and J is TRBJ2-5; a weak D match, TRBD1 (6 bases). The closer fit of TRBJ2-7 to the DNA end suggests the J call may be wrong. CDR1 is SGDLS and CDR2 is YYNGEE in the germline V gene. The CDR3 contains 14 residues. In DNA, the CDR3 is TGTGCCAGCAGCGTAGGACAGGCCGGGCACGAGCAGTACTTC. Protein sequence: CASSVGQAGHEQYF.

The gene calls are TRBV19 and TRBJ1-6, with 9 bases that match TRBD1. This CDR3 contains 14 residues. With 4 bases clipped from V and 10 bases from J, the junction kept 5 bases outside the gene matches. Germline V CDR1 and CDR2: LNHDA, SQIVND (reference sequence). The CDR3, as DNA: TGTGCCAGTAGTAAGTGGACAGGGGACTCACCCCTCCACTTT. This encodes CASSKWTGDSPLHF.

This chain joins TRBV25-1 and TRBJ1-2; D might be TRBD1 (5 bases). The V end lost 4 bases, the J end lost 4 bases, and 25 bases lay between the germline ends. The CDR3 contains 18 residues. CDR1 is MGHDK and CDR2 is SYGVNS in the germline V gene. CDR3 nucleotide sequence: TGTGCCAGCAGTGGACCCCAAGCAGTCTTGCAGGGTGTCTATGGCTACACCTTC. It yields the protein CASSGPQAVLQGVYGYTF.

This CDR3 reads CSAHTGSRNQPQHF. DNA for the CDR3: TGCAGCGCCCATACAGGGTCGCGGAATCAGCCCCAGCATTTT. This chain links TRBV29-1 with TRBJ1-5; TRBD1 might be the D (6 bases). CDR3 length: 14 amino acids. The germline gives CDR1 SQVTM, CDR2 ANQGSEA. V was shortened by 7 bases and J by 4 bases, with 17 bases between the two germline ends. Looking up the rest from reference TRBV29-1 and TRBJ1-5 gives the full variable domain: SAVISQKPSRDICQRGTSLTIQCQVDSQVTMMFWYRQQPGQSLTLIATANQGSEATYESGFVIDKFPISRPNLTFSTLTVSNMSPEDSSIYLCSAHTGSRNQPQHFGDGTRLSIL.

This clone was picked up one time. The chain combines TRBV11-2 with TRBJ1-2; weak D call: TRBD1 (6 bases). This CDR3 is built from 14 residues. The V gene's germline CDR1 is SGHAT and CDR2 FQNNGV. Deletions cut 3 bases from V and 8 bases from J, with 16 bases between. CDR3 in DNA: TGTGCCAGCAGCTTTTCTGGGGGCGCGAGGGGCTACACCTTC. It encodes CASSFSGGARGYTF.

The chain has TRBV19 and TRBJ1-1; D is possibly TRBD1 (6 bases). The V gene's germline CDR1 is LNHDA and CDR2 SQIVND (reference sequence). There are 14 residues in the CDR3. Deletions cut 2 bases from V and 4 bases from J, with 11 bases between. The CDR3 reads CASSILGTLTEAFF. The DNA for the CDR3 is TGTGCCAGTAGTATATTAGGGACACTCACTGAAGCTTTCTTT.

V is TRBV19 and J is TRBJ1-2; tentatively, D is TRBD1 (6 bases). Germline V gene sequence: CDR1 LNHDA, CDR2 SQIVND (reference sequence). This CDR3 comprises 13 residues. Trimming pared 9 bases from V and 4 bases from J, leaving 15 bases between. CDR3 nucleotide sequence: TGTGCCAGCCACATCTCCAGGGGCTATGGCTACACCTTC. This sequence encodes CASHISRGYGYTF.

This chain's CDR3 is CASSPQGQSPQSSYNEQFF. The DNA for the CDR3 is TGTGCCAGCAGTCCTCAGGGACAGAGCCCTCAGAGCTCCTACAATGAGCAGTTCTTC. The chain is built from TRBV27 and TRBJ2-1; 7 bases agree with TRBD1. The CDR3 sequence is 19 residues long. V shed 5 bases, J shed 0 bases, and the junction held 16 bases outside the gene matches. Germline loops: CDR1 MNHEY, CDR2 SMNVEV (reference sequence).

This chain links TRBV5-4 with TRBJ1-2, with 7 bases identical to TRBD1. The junction had 14 bases not matched to a gene; V was cut back by 0 bases and J by 3 bases. The CDR3 runs 18 residues. Germline assignment: CDR1 SGHNT and CDR2 YYREEE (reference sequence). The CDR3 loop reads CASSLVGPRGNRDYGYTF. The CDR3, as DNA: TGTGCCAGCAGCTTGGTCGGGCCCAGGGGGAATCGGGACTATGGCTACACCTTC.

V is TRBV9 and J is TRBJ1-1; a possible D gene is TRBD1 (6 bases). V gave up 0 bases and J gave up 5 bases, with 20 bases separating them. CDR3 length: 17 residues. Germline values: CDR1 SGDLS, CDR2 YYNGEE. The CDR3 loop reads CASSVGGGGLRTTEAFF. CDR3 DNA sequence: TGTGCCAGCAGCGTAGGAGGGGGGGGGCTGAGGACGACTGAAGCTTTCTTT.

This rearrangement joins TRBV27 to TRBJ1-6; TRBD1 matches 11 bases. The CDR3 runs to 17 residues. V was clipped by 3 bases and J by 8 bases; unmatched bases: 9. Germline values: CDR1 MNHEY, CDR2 SMNVEV (reference sequence). The CDR3 DNA reads as TGTGCCAGCAGTTTTGAGGGGACAGGGGGTTTGGATTCACCCCTCCACTTT. Its protein product is CASSFEGTGGLDSPLHF.

This sequence joins TRBV6-1 and TRBJ2-7; 11 bases fit TRBD2. The V gene's germline CDR1 is MNHNS and CDR2 SASEGT. The junction had 1 base not matched to a gene; V was cut back by 1 base and J by 2 bases. The CDR3 consists of 15 residues. The CDR3, as DNA: TGTGCCAGCAGTGAAGGGGGACTAGCGGCCTACGAGCAGTACTTC. Its translation: CASSEGGLAAYEQYF.

The chain has TRBV30 and TRBJ1-1, with D maybe TRBD1 (6 bases). Trimming took 0 bases from V and 1 from J, leaving 6 bases between them. The CDR3 sequence is 13 residues long. The germline V gene encodes CDR1 GTSNPN and CDR2 SVGIG (reference sequence). The CDR3 nucleotides are TGTGCCTGGAGTGTCAGGGGGAACACTGAAGCTTTCTTT. Translation: CAWSVRGNTEAFF.

J is TRBJ1-1 and V is TRBV14, with D possibly TRBD1 on 6 matching bases. This CDR3 is 20 amino acids long. The V end was cut by 0 bases, the J end by 4 bases, with 27 bases between. CDR1 and CDR2 from the germline V gene are SGHDN and FVKESK. Here the CDR3 DNA reads TGTGCCAGCAGCCAAGAGCTTACAGGAATCGGTGTCTTAGGGGGCACTGAAGCTTTCTTT. Translated: CASSQELTGIGVLGGTEAFF.

This clone was detected only a few times. V gene TRBV7-2 combines with J gene TRBJ1-1; D gene ambiguous. Germline loops: CDR1 SGHTA, CDR2 FQGNSA. V shed 1 base and J shed 5 bases, with 17 bases lying between them. CDR3 size: 16 residues. CDR3 in amino acids: CASSLVGQPAGTEAFF. The CDR3 DNA reads TGTGCCAGCAGCTTAGTAGGGCAGCCTGCGGGGACTGAAGCTTTCTTT.

The chain recombines TRBV4-3 with TRBJ2-3; 10 nucleotides match TRBD2. Trimming at V came to 2 bases and at J to 2 bases, leaving 4 bases not matched to a gene. The CDR3 is 16 residues long. CDR1 and CDR2 from the germline V gene are LGHNA and YSLEER. DNA of the CDR3: TGCGCCAGCAGCCAAACTAGCGGGGTCGACACAGATACGCAGTATTTT. It specifies CASSQTSGVDTDTQYF.

The V gene is TRBV4-1, the J gene TRBJ2-1; TRBD2 aligns across 8 bases. V was clipped by 0 bases and J by 8 bases; unmatched bases: 3. There are 14 residues in the CDR3. Germline V gene data show CDR1 as MGHRA and CDR2 as YSYEKL. The DNA of the CDR3 is TGCGCCAGCAGCCAAGATTACGGGAGGGATGAGCAGTTCTTC. This codes for CASSQDYGRDEQFF.

The chain recombines TRBV4-1 with TRBJ2-7; tentative D call: TRBD1 (6 bases). V lost 0 bases to trimming and J lost 2 bases, with 14 bases between them. The germline gives CDR1 MGHRA, CDR2 YSYEKL. The CDR3 has 16 residues. The CDR3 DNA reads TGCGCCAGCAGCCAAGATCCAGGGGCGTCTACCTACGAGCAGTACTTC. It codes for CASSQDPGASTYEQYF.

This sequence joins TRBV2 and TRBJ1-1; TRBD1 matches at 7 bases. The CDR3 sequence is 15 residues long. The germline CDR1 and CDR2 sequences are SNHLY and FYNNEI. V was clipped by 7 bases and J by 3 bases; unmatched bases: 11. CDR3 DNA sequence: TGTGCCAGCATCTTTTTCCGGGACAGTTACACTGAAGCTTTCTTT. Amino acid sequence: CASIFFRDSYTEAFF. Full variable domain (outside the CDR3, taken from reference TRBV2 and TRBJ1-1): EPEVTQTPSHQVTQMGQEVILRCVPISNHLYFYWYRQILGQKVEFLVSFYNNEISEKSEIFDDQFSVERPDGSNFTLKIRSTKLEDSAMYFCASIFFRDSYTEAFFGQGTRLTVV.

The chain uses TRBV5-1 and TRBJ2-1, with a weak D call TRBD1 (5 bases). The CDR3 loop spans 15 amino acids. Trimming cost V 0 bases and J 5 bases, with 12 bases left between them. CDR1 and CDR2 from the germline V gene are SGHRS and YFSETQ. The CDR3 coding sequence is TGCGCCAGCAGCTTGGAGGGGAATGGGAACAATGAGCAGTTCTTC. Translated, it gives CASSLEGNGNNEQFF.

This clone was observed once. The chain links TRBV27 to TRBJ2-3, with 10 bases fitting TRBD2. Germline values: CDR1 MNHEY, CDR2 SMNVEV (reference sequence). The CDR3 is 14 amino acids. Trimming removed 9 bases from V and 3 bases from J; junction bases left unmatched: 6. CDR3 DNA: TGTGCCAGTACAGGACTAGCGGTTACAGATACGCAGTATTTT. Amino acids: CASTGLAVTDTQYF.

The CDR3 region has the DNA TGTGCCAGCAGTCGGACAGGCCAATACGAGCAGTACTTC. Its translation is CASSRTGQYEQYF. This rearrangement joins TRBV6-1 to TRBJ2-7; 7 bases are a match to TRBD1. The V gene end was trimmed by 5 bases and the J gene end by 4 bases; junction bases not matched to a gene: 5. The germline gives CDR1 MNHNS, CDR2 SASEGT. The CDR3 sequence is 13 residues long.

The V and J genes are TRBV4-2 and TRBJ2-7, with D maybe TRBD2 (6 bases). This CDR3 comprises 15 residues. Germline V gives CDR1 LGHNA, CDR2 YNFKEQ. Trimming left V 0 bases short and J 7 bases short, with 16 bases between. CDR3 in DNA: TGTGCCAGCAGCCAAGATCGGGGGACCTCTTCTGAGCAGTACTTC. Translation gives CASSQDRGTSSEQYF.

The rearrangement joins TRBV7-2 to TRBJ1-2; D may be TRBD1 (5 bases). The V end was cut by 5 bases, the J end by 2 bases, with 12 bases between. The germline gives CDR1 SGHTA, CDR2 FQGNSA. The CDR3 totals 14 residues. The CDR3 loop is CASSPEQANYGYTF. CDR3 DNA sequence: TGTGCCAGCAGCCCTGAACAGGCGAACTATGGCTACACCTTC.

The genes are TRBV2 and TRBJ1-1; 8 nucleotides match TRBD1. Trimming took 6 bases from V and 5 from J; bases not matched to a gene: 5. Germline CDR1 reads SNHLY; CDR2 reads FYNNEI. The CDR3 covers 13 residues. CDR3 in amino acids: CASRRQGWTEAFF. The DNA of the CDR3 is TGTGCCAGCAGAAGACAGGGGTGGACTGAAGCTTTCTTT.

The chain carries TRBV11-2 and TRBJ2-7, with 8 bases fitting TRBD2. The CDR3 is 15 residues long. Trimming took 6 bases from V and 3 from J; bases not matched to a gene: 10. Germline V gene data show CDR1 as SGHAT and CDR2 as FQNNGV. This chain's CDR3 is CASSQARGGDYEQYF. The CDR3 DNA follows: TGTGCCAGCAGTCAAGCTCGGGGGGGGGACTACGAGCAGTACTTC.

The chain links TRBV4-2 to TRBJ2-2; D call uncertain. The germline gives CDR1 LGHNA, CDR2 YNFKEQ. The V end was cut by 0 bases, the J end by 6 bases, with 5 bases between. This CDR3 is 13 amino acids long. The CDR3 region is CASSQDLAGELFF. DNA for the CDR3: TGTGCCAGCAGCCAAGATCTTGCCGGGGAGCTGTTTTTT.